Listed below are T cell receptor beta chains from one sample, sequenced in a study of blood T cell repertoires in COVID-19. Some clones are missing from TCRdb's copy, which holds only in-frame ones; the method was immunoSEQ multiplex PCR. The sample has roughly 250,000 clones; approximately 86% are singletons. Source material: PBMCs or T cells enriched from blood (not recorded which). Source of these receptors: a woman in her forties or fifties who had recovered from COVID-19. Both conserved end residues are part of each CDR3. A D gene is named only where the DNA matches it firmly. Size is stated for part of the rows, as once, few or many counts, or as a class when the clone is expanded.

j_call v_call d_call clone_size cdr3_aa cdr3_nt
TRBJ2-1 TRBV5-1 . . CASSLEGLDNEQFF TGCGCCAGCAGCTTGGAGGGGTTGGACAATGAGCAGTTCTTC
TRBJ1-3 TRBV9 . . CASSVGRATGNTIYF TGTGCCAGCAGCGTCGGCAGGGCAACGGGAAACACCATATATTTT
TRBJ2-3 TRBV5-5 . . CASSLGQVYSDTQYF TGTGCCAGCAGCTTGGGACAGGTTTATTCAGATACGCAGTATTTT
TRBJ2-3 TRBV5-1 TRBD2 . CASSEGLAESTDTQYF TGCGCCAGCAGCGAGGGACTAGCGGAATCCACAGATACGCAGTATTTT
TRBJ2-2 TRBV7-9 TRBD2 . CASSPSGTSANTGELFF TGTGCCAGCAGCCCGTCGGGGACTAGCGCAAACACCGGGGAGCTGTTTTTT
TRBJ2-7 TRBV3-1/TRBV3-2 . . CASSQGGTFYEQYF TGTGCCAGCAGCCAAGGCGGGACCTTTTACGAGCAGTACTTC
TRBJ1-2 TRBV7-9 TRBD1 few CASSLGQGANGYTF TGTGCCAGCAGCCTGGGACAGGGGGCGAATGGCTACACCTTC
TRBJ2-7 TRBV2 TRBD1 . CASRGDSNSYEQYF TGTGCCAGCAGGGGGGACAGCAACTCCTACGAGCAGTACTTC
TRBJ1-2 TRBV10-3 . . CAISESPGGAQKNTF TGTGCCATCAGTGAGTCTCCGGGGGGGGCGCAAAAAAACACCTTC
TRBJ2-1 TRBV7-9 TRBD2 . CASSLLAGVGGSYNEQFF TGTGCCAGCAGCTTACTCGCGGGAGTTGGTGGGTCCTACAATGAGCAGTTCTTC
TRBJ2-3 TRBV7-3 . . CASSRDSLGTQYF TGTGCCAGCAGCAGGGACTCGCTAGGTACGCAGTATTTT
TRBJ2-7 TRBV4-1 TRBD1 . CASSLDPGQGLYEQYF TGCGCCAGCAGCCTAGACCCGGGACAGGGACTGTACGAGCAGTACTTC
TRBJ1-3 TRBV28 . few CASSLVTGHSGNTIYF TGTGCCAGCAGCCTTGTGACGGGACACTCTGGAAACACCATATATTTT
TRBJ2-1 TRBV9 TRBD2 . CASSVGASGINEQFF TGTGCCAGCAGCGTAGGAGCTAGCGGGATCAATGAGCAGTTCTTC
TRBJ2-1 TRBV3-1/TRBV3-2 TRBD2 . CASSLAGLNEQFF TGTGCCAGCAGCCTAGCGGGGCTCAATGAGCAGTTCTTC
TRBJ2-5 TRBV5-4 . . CASSSHQETQYF TGTGCCAGCAGCTCTCACCAAGAGACCCAGTACTTC
TRBJ2-3 TRBV6-5 . . CASSRQGTDTQYF TGTGCCAGCAGTCGACAGGGCACAGATACGCAGTATTTT
TRBJ2-1 TRBV11-3 . once CASSLDQGLEQFF TGTGCCAGCAGCTTAGACCAGGGTCTTGAGCAGTTCTTC
TRBJ2-5 TRBV18 TRBD2 . CASSLTSGLAGAETQYF TGTGCCAGCTCACTAACGTCGGGACTAGCGGGAGCAGAGACCCAGTACTTC
TRBJ2-4 TRBV7-9 . . CASSLGAKNIQYF TGTGCCAGCAGCTTAGGGGCTAAAAACATTCAGTACTTC
TRBJ1-2 TRBV5-1 . . CASSLVAGSNYGYTF TGCGCCAGCAGCTTGGTGGCGGGTTCCAACTATGGCTACACCTTC
TRBJ2-7 TRBV4-1 . . CASSQGGLRDRSYEQYF TGCGCCAGCAGCCAAGGAGGTCTCAGGGATCGCTCCTACGAGCAGTACTTC
TRBJ2-3 TRBV11-2 TRBD2 . CASSLGGTSGRTDTQYF TGTGCCAGCAGCTTAGGAGGGACTAGCGGGAGAACAGATACGCAGTATTTT
TRBJ1-5 TRBV18 . . CASSPGQGGNQPQHF TGTGCCAGCTCACCAGGCCAGGGAGGGAATCAGCCCCAGCATTTT
TRBJ2-2 TRBV3-1/TRBV3-2 . . CASSTSTGELFF TGTGCCAGCAGCACTAGTACCGGGGAGCTGTTTTTT
TRBJ2-2 TRBV7-8 . . CASSLAPGLTGELFF TGTGCCAGCAGCTTAGCGCCAGGTCTAACCGGGGAGCTGTTTTTT
TRBJ2-5 TRBV5-1 TRBD2 . CASSFGTSGSMETQYF TGCGCCAGCAGCTTTGGGACTAGCGGGAGCATGGAGACCCAGTACTTC
TRBJ2-7 TRBV19 . . CASSTGPRGREQYF TGTGCCAGTAGTACGGGACCCAGGGGACGCGAGCAGTACTTC
TRBJ2-7 TRBV7-2 TRBD2 . CASSLAGGRTHSYEQYF TGTGCCAGCAGCTTAGCTGGCGGGAGGACCCACTCCTACGAGCAGTACTTC
TRBJ2-5 TRBV7-2 TRBD2 . CASSGLAEETQYF TGTGCCAGCAGCGGGCTAGCGGAAGAGACCCAGTACTTC
TRBJ1-5 TRBV2 TRBD1 . CASSDYGQGGNQPQHF TGTGCCAGCAGCGACTACGGACAGGGAGGCAATCAGCCCCAGCATTTT
TRBJ2-2 TRBV27 TRBD1 . CASSPRQGGGELFF TGTGCCAGCAGTCCAAGACAGGGTGGCGGGGAGCTGTTTTTT
TRBJ2-5 TRBV5-1 . . CASSLVPQETQYF TGCGCCAGCAGCTTGGTTCCACAAGAGACCCAGTACTTC
TRBJ2-1 TRBV5-6 TRBD2 . CASSQGGEREAPYNEQFF TGTGCCAGCAGCCAGGGAGGGGAGCGGGAGGCCCCCTACAATGAGCAGTTCTTC
TRBJ2-3 TRBV7-2 TRBD2 . CASSSSSGRTDTQYF TGTGCCAGCAGCTCATCTAGCGGGCGCACAGATACGCAGTATTTT
TRBJ2-7 TRBV5-1 TRBD2 . CASSVLAGDYEQYF TGCGCCAGCAGCGTACTAGCGGGAGACTACGAGCAGTACTTC
TRBJ1-2 TRBV19 . . CASSIGVTDYGYTF TGTGCCAGTAGTATCGGAGTGACAGACTATGGCTACACCTTC